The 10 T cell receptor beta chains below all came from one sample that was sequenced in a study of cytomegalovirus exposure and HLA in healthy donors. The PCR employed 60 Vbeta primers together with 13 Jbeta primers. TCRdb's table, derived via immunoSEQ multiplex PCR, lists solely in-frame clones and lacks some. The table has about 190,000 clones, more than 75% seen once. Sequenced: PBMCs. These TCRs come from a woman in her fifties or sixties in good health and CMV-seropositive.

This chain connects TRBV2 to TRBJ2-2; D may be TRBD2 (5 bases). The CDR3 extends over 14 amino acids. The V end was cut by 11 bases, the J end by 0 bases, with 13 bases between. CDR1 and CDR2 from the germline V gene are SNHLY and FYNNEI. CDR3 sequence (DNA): TGTGCCGCCGCGGAGGATCCGAACACCGGGGAGCTGTTTTTT. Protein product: CAAAEDPNTGELFF. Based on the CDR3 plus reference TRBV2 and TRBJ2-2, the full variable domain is EPEVTQTPSHQVTQMGQEVILRCVPISNHLYFYWYRQILGQKVEFLVSFYNNEISEKSEIFDDQFSVERPDGSNFTLKIRSTKLEDSAMYFCAAAEDPNTGELFFGEGSRLTVL.

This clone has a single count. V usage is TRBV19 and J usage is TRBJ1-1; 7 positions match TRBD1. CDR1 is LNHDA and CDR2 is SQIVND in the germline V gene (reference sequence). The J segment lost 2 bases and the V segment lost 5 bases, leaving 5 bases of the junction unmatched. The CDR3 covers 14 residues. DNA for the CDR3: TGTGCCAGTAGTCGACAGGGCGGCAACACTGAAGCTTTCTTT. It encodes CASSRQGGNTEAFF.

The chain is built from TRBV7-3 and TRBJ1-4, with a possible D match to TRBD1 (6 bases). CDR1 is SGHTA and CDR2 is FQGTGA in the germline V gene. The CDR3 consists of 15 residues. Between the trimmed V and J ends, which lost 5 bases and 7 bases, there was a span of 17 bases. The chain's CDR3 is CASSPVPQGSEKLFF. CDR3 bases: TGTGCCAGCAGCCCCGTTCCCCAGGGGAGTGAAAAACTGTTTTTT.

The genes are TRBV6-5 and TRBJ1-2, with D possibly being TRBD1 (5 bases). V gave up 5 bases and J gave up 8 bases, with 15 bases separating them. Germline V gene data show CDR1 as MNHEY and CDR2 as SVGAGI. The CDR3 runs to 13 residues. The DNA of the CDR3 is TGTGCCAGCAGTGAAGCGGGCTGGGGGGGCTACACCTTC. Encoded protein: CASSEAGWGGYTF.

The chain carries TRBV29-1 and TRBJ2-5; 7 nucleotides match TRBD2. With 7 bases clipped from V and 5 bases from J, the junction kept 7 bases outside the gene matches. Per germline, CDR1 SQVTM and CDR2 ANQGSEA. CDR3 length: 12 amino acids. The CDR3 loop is CSEGGGGETQYF. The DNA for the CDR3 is TGCAGCGAGGGCGGGGGAGGGGAGACCCAGTACTTC.

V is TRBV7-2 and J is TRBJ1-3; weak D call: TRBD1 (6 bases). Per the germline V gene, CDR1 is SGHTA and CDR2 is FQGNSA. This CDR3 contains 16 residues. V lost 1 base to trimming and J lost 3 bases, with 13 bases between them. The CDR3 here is CASSLGARGDGNTIYF. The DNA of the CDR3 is TGTGCCAGCAGCTTAGGCGCCAGGGGAGATGGAAACACCATATATTTT.

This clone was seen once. CDR3 sequence (DNA): TGTGCCAGCAGGGGGACAGTCAGGAACACTGAAGCTTTCTTT. Amino acid sequence: CASRGTVRNTEAFF. The genes are TRBV28 and TRBJ1-1, with 7 positions matching TRBD1. Trimming at V came to 6 bases and at J to 1 base, leaving 5 bases not matched to a gene. Germline assignment: CDR1 MDHEN and CDR2 SYDVKM. The CDR3 length is 14 residues.

The CDR3 spells CASSLSPGAPVYEQYF. The DNA of the CDR3 is TGTGCCAGCAGCTTAAGTCCAGGGGCCCCAGTCTACGAGCAGTACTTC. The chain employs TRBV7-3 and TRBJ2-7, with a possible D match to TRBD1 (6 bases). V was shortened by 1 base and J by 3 bases, with 16 bases between the two germline ends. Germline V lookup: CDR1 SGHTA, CDR2 FQGTGA. The CDR3 length is 16 residues. Variable domain in full (rest from reference TRBV7-3 and TRBJ2-7): GAGVSQTPSNKVTEKGKYVELRCDPISGHTALYWYRQSLGQGPEFLIYFQGTGAADDSGLPNDRFFAVRPEGSVSTLKIQRTERGDSAVYLCASSLSPGAPVYEQYFGPGTRLTVT.

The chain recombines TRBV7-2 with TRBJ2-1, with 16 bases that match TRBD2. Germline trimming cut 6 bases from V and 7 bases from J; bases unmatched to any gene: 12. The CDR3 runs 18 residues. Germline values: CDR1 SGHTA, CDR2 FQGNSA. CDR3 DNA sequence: TGTGCCAGCAGACCTACGGGGACTAGCGGGGGGGCCACAAATGAGCAGTTCTTC. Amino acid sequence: CASRPTGTSGGATNEQFF.

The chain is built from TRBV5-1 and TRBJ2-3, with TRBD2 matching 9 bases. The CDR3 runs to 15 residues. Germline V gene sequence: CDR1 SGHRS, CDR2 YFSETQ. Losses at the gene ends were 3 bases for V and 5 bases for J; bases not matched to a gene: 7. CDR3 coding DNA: TGCGCCAGCAGCTCGGGGACTAGCTCCATAGATACGCAGTATTTT. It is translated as CASSSGTSSIDTQYF. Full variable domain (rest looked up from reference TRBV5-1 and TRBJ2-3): KAGVTQTPRYLIKTRGQQVTLSCSPISGHRSVSWYQQTPGQGLQFLFEYFSETQRNKGNFPGRFSGRQFSNSRSEMNVSTLELGDSALYLCASSSGTSSIDTQYFGPGTRLTVL.